This T cell receptor beta chain comes out of a study of blood T cell repertoires in COVID-19. Germline values: CDR1 PRHDT, CDR2 FYEKMQ (reference sequence). V shed 5 bases, J shed 3 bases, and the junction held 15 bases outside the gene matches. The CDR3 has 17 residues. The cohort comprised adults aged 18 to 89 years residing in about two dozen US areas. Donors were grouped by their self-reported clinical history. In the authors' methods: Amplified reference gene primers provided the basis for estimating nucleated cell counts. The method was immunoSEQ multiplex PCR; TCRdb's version includes in-frame clones alone and lacks a portion of them. The D gene and trimming were derived from the DNA, and the V and J assignments and clone size from that table. The table shows 60,000 to 80,000 clones, with about four fifths occurring only once.

J is TRBJ2-7 and V is TRBV13; 8 nucleotides agree with TRBD2. The receptor's source is a woman aged 40 to 49 with acute COVID-19. The sequenced sample was PBMCs or T cells enriched from blood (not recorded which). The CDR3 DNA reads as TGTGCCAGCAGCCCCAATTTGCGGGAGGCCCTCCACTACGAGCAGTACTTC. It specifies CASSPNLREALHYEQYF.